This TCR beta chain was identified during a study of T cells in localized non-small cell lung cancer. Study-level results: In uninvolved adjacent lung, T cell clonality reached its highest value, exceeding tumor. Without multi-region sequencing, intratumor heterogeneity could not be excluded. Turning up in adjacent lung were a median approximately 57 of the top 100 tumor clones.

To note about this clone: The antigen remains undetermined.

The CDR3 totals 17 residues. The V gene lost 6 bases and the J gene lost 0 bases, with 21 bases spanning the gap. In germline, CDR1 is MDHEN, CDR2 SYDVKM. Repertoires were generated with immunoSEQ multiplex PCR, while TCRdb's copy carries only in-frame clones and drops some. The sample contains roughly 19,000 clones, approximately 80% of which appear only once. The chain recombines TRBV28 with TRBJ2-7; D tentatively reads TRBD1 or TRBD2 (5 bases each). The source of this sequence is a man aged 35 to 69 with stage I lung adenocarcinoma. Sequencing used peripheral blood, obtained before any cancer treatment. DNA for the CDR3: TGTGCCAGCAGAGGGTCGGCCACAGGCGGACTCTCCTACGAGCAGTACTTC. It yields the protein CASRGSATGGLSYEQYF.